These T cell receptor beta chains were read from a single sample in a study of blood T cell repertoires in COVID-19. Sequenced by immunoSEQ multiplex PCR; TCRdb stores in-frame clones only, minus some. The table has over 110,000 clones, around 82% seen once. The sequenced material came from PBMCs or T cells enriched from blood (not recorded which). The receptors shown here come from a man in his forties with acute COVID-19. Both conserved end residues are part of each CDR3. The D gene is left open where the match is weak.

D | V | CDR3
- | TRBV19 | CASSIALLRGSSYEQYF
- | TRBV7-8 | CASSSAVDRTSNQPQHF
- | TRBV4-3 | CASSQGPGRTDTQYF
TRBD1 | TRBV5-1 | CASSLGRGLATEAFF
- | TRBV5-6 | CASSSGERSSYEQYF
- | TRBV27 | CASSLREGVGANVLTF
- | TRBV5-5 | CASSLFRGRADEQFF
TRBD1 | TRBV11-2 | CASSPNGDRGLYGYTF
TRBD2 | TRBV5-4 | CASSLAGGGNGEQFF
- | TRBV19 | CASSRQVKAFF
- | TRBV7-8 | CASSIRDGQPQHF
TRBD2 | TRBV7-2 | CASSSPSGGPIDTGELFF
TRBD1 | TRBV28 | CASSSPGTGHNEQFF
TRBD1 | TRBV7-2 | CASSQDRGLGYTF
TRBD1 | TRBV7-9 | CASSTRDRGHAKNIQYF
- | TRBV9 | CASSPRDSRETQYF
- | TRBV11-3 | CASRAHNYGYTF
- | TRBV6-5 | CASGQGSNQPQHF
- | TRBV10-3 | CATETGHRNSPLHF
- | TRBV11-2 | CASSPNPTGLAQYF
TRBD1 | TRBV29-1 | CSVGRQGINNEQFF
TRBD1 | TRBV4-3 | CASSQDSGGGRNTIYF
TRBD1 | TRBV19 | CASSIGDRVGNEQFF
- | TRBV23-1 | CASSAPGTGNTIYF
- | TRBV9 | CASSVGQRNIQYF
- | TRBV5-6 | CASSLSYITYEQYF
TRBD2 | TRBV18 | CASSELAGDSYEQYF
TRBD1 | TRBV28 | CASSLGQVNTEAFF
TRBD2 | TRBV29-1 | CSVAGTSGGAKFF
TRBD1 | TRBV6-4 | CASSARGFNQPQHF
- | TRBV21-1 | CASSNSDRGGDTQYF
TRBD1 | TRBV28 | CASSPTTGGSSYEQYF
- | TRBV6-2/TRBV6-3 | CASSLYSGRNEQFF
- | TRBV2 | CASEVGLGGPDTQYF
- | TRBV3-1/TRBV3-2 | CASSHETGTTNTEAFF
TRBD2 | TRBV4-3 | CASSPSGGPNTGELFF
- | TRBV11-3 | CASSPTRYTGELFF
TRBD1 | TRBV2 | CASRRDREVDGYTF
TRBD2 | TRBV27 | CASSAIAGAADEQFF
- | TRBV11-3 | CASSLGKTSGLTNYGYTF
TRBD1 | TRBV19 | CATSQDRDGDGYTF
TRBD1 | TRBV6-5 | CASSRAGTGYGYTF
- | TRBV5-1 | CASSLGTSANEQFF
- | TRBV2 | CASRRYTRNTGELFF
- | TRBV7-9 | CASSSTGSGDTQYF
TRBD2 | TRBV10-1 | CARIPGLAAQWANEQYF
TRBD2 | TRBV19 | CASGGLASVAGELFF
TRBD1 | TRBV30 | CALGTDSYEQYF
TRBD2 | TRBV11-2 | CASSTGTSGSTGELFF
- | TRBV4-1 | CASSQGGGGSEEQFF
- | TRBV10-2 | CASSAGGDQPQHF
- | TRBV18 | CASSPPGDTEAFF
- | TRBV5-5 | CASSSPGLAYEQYF
TRBD1 | TRBV6-2/TRBV6-3 | CASSYLGQGADEQYF
- | TRBV7-8 | CASSSPVNTGELFF
TRBD2 | TRBV7-2 | CASSSSGRVRDTQYF
TRBD1 | TRBV6-6 | CASSYGRQGWNSPLHF
- | TRBV28 | CASSLGNYGYTF
- | TRBV5-1 | CASSLGQRETQYF
- | TRBV3-1/TRBV3-2 | CASSQEGRGARETQYF